These T cell receptor beta chains were read from a single sample in a study of post-analysis software for immune sequencing data. MiXCR, applied by TCRdb to the PCR reads, yields one record per CDR3 protein. The sample consists of 800,000 to 950,000 distinct CDR3 sequences, approximately 53% of them appearing once. Material: blood. Source of these receptors: a girl aged 10 to 17 with multiple sclerosis. Both conserved end residues are part of each CDR3. Fields, in order: clone size, D gene, J gene, V gene, CDR3 protein, CDR3 DNA. The D gene is left open where the match is weak. The size entry is marked missing in some rows and otherwise reads once, few, many or a size class.

>once|NA|TRBJ1-4|TRBV6-1
CASSEDRLSKLFF
TGTGCCAGCAGTGAAGACAGGCTCTCGAAACTGTTTTTT
>once|NA|TRBJ1-2|TRBV1
CTSSQITQGADGYTF
TGCACCAGCAGCCAAATAACACAGGGGGCTGATGGCTACACCTTC
>NA|NA|TRBJ2-7|TRBV4-2
CASTPEGSGDKAYEQYF
TGTGCCAGCACCCCGGAAGGATCAGGGGACAAGGCCTACGAGCAGTACTTC
>NA|NA|TRBJ1-1|TRBV12-3/TRBV12-4
CASRTGLFLNTEAFF
TGTGCCAGCAGGACAGGCCTCTTTCTGAACACTGAAGCTTTCTTT
>NA|NA|TRBJ1-1|TRBV29-1
CSALRQNTEAFF
TGCAGCGCCCTGCGGCAGAACACTGAAGCTTTCTTT
>NA|TRBD2|TRBJ2-7|TRBV12-3/TRBV12-4
CASSLEAGGSQYF
TGTGCCAGCAGTTTAGAAGCGGGGGGTTCGCAGTACTTC
>NA|NA|TRBJ2-2|TRBV7-9
CASSLTVGGMRTGELFF
TGTGCCAGCAGCTTAACTGTTGGAGGGATGCGCACCGGGGAGCTGTTTTTT
>NA|TRBD2|TRBJ2-7|TRBV10-3
CAISRAGTSSYEQYF
TGTGCCATCAGCAGAGCCGGGACTAGCTCCTACGAGCAGTACTTC
>NA|NA|TRBJ2-3|TRBV4-2
CASSQAPNSDTDTQYF
TGTGCCAGCAGCCAAGCCCCAAACTCAGACACAGATACGCAGTATTTT
>few|TRBD1|TRBJ1-1|TRBV25-1
CASRGQVNTEAFF
TGTGCCAGCAGGGGACAGGTGAACACTGAAGCTTTCTTT